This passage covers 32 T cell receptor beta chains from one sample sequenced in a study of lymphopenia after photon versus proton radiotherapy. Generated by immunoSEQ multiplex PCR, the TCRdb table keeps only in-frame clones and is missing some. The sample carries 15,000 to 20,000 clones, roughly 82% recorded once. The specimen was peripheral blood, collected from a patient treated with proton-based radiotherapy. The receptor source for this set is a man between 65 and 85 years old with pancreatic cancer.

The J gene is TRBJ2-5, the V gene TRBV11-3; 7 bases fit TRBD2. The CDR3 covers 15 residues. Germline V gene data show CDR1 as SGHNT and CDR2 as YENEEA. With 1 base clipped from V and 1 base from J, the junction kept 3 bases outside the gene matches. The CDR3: CASSLGGSSQETQYF. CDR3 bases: TGTGCCAGCAGCTTAGGCGGGAGTTCCCAAGAGACCCAGTACTTC.

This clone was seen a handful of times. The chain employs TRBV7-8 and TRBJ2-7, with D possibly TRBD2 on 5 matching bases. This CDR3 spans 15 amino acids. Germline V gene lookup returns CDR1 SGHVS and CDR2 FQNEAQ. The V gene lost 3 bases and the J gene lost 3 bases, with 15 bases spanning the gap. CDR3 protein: CASSLTTSEGYEQYF. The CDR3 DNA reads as TGTGCCAGCAGCTTGACGACATCCGAGGGCTACGAGCAGTACTTC.

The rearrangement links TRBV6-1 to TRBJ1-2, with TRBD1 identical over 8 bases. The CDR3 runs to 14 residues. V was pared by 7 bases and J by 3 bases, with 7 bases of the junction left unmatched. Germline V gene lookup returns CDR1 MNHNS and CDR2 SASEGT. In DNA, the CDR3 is TGTGCCAGCATAGGATCAGGGGGCGACTATGGCTACACCTTC. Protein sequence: CASIGSGGDYGYTF.

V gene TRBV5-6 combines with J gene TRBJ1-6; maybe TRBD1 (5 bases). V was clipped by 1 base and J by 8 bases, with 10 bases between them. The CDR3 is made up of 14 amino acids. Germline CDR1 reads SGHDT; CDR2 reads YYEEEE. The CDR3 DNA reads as TGTGCCAGCAGCTTGCCAGGGAAGGATTCACCCCTCCACTTT. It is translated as CASSLPGKDSPLHF. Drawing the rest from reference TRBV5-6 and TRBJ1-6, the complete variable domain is DAGVTQSPTHLIKTRGQQVTLRCSPKSGHDTVSWYQQALGQGPQFIFQYYEEEERQRGNFPDRFSGHQFPNYSSELNVNALLLGDSALYLCASSLPGKDSPLHFGNGTRLTVT.

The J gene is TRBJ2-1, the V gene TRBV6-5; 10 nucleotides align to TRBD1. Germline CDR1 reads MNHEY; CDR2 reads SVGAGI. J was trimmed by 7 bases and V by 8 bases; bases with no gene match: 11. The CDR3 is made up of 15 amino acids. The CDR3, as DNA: TGTGCCAGCCGAATCCCGGGACAGGGGTGGAATGAGCAGTTCTTC. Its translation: CASRIPGQGWNEQFF.

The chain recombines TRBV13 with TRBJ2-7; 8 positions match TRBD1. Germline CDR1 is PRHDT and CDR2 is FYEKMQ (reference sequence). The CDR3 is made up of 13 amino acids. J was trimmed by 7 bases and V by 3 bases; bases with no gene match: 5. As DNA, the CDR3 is TGTGCCAGCAGCTTCGCCGGGACAGGAGAGCAGTACTTC. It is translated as CASSFAGTGEQYF.

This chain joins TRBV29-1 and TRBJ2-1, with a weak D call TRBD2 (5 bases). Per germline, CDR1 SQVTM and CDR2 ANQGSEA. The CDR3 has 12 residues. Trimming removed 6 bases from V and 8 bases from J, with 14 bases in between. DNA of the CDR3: TGCAGCGTCCGGCGGACTGGGGATGAGCAGTTCTTC. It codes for CSVRRTGDEQFF.

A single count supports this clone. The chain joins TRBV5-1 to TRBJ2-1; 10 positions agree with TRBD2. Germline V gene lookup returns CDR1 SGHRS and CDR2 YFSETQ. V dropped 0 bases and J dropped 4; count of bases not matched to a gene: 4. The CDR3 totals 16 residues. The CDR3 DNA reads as TGCGCCAGCAGCTTGGGAGGACTAGCGGAATACAATGAGCAGTTCTTC. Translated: CASSLGGLAEYNEQFF.

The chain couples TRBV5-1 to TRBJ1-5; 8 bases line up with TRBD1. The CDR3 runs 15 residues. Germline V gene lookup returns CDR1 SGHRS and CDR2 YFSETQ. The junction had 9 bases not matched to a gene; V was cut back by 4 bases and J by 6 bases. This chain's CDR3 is CASSRTTGEGQPQHF. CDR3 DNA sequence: TGCGCCAGCAGCCGGACGACAGGGGAGGGTCAGCCCCAGCATTTT.

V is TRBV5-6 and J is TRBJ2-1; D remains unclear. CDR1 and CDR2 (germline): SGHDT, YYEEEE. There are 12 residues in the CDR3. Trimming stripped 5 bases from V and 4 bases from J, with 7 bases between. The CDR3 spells CASSSTYNEQFF. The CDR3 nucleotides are TGTGCCAGCAGTTCTACTTACAATGAGCAGTTCTTC.

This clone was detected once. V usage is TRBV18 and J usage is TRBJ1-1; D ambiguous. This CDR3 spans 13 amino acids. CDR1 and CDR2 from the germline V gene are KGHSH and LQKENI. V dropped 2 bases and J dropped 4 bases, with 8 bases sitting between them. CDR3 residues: CASSPAILTEAFF. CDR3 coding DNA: TGTGCCAGCTCACCAGCCATACTCACTGAAGCTTTCTTT.

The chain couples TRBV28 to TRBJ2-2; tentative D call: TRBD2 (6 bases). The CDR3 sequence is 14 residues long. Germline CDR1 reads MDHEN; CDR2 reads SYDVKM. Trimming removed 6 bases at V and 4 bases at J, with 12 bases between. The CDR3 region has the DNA TGTGCCAGCAGCGGGGGTACTATCACCGGGGAGCTGTTTTTT. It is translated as CASSGGTITGELFF. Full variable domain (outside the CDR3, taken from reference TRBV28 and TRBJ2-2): DVKVTQSSRYLVKRTGEKVFLECVQDMDHENMFWYRQDPGLGLRLIYFSYDVKMKEKGDIPEGYSVSREKKERFSLILESASTNQTSMYLCASSGGTITGELFFGEGSRLTVL.

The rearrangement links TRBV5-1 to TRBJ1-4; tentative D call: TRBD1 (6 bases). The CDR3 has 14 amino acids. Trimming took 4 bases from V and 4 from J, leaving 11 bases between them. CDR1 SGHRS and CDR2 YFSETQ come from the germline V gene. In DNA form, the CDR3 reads TGCGCCAGCAGCCCGGACAGCTATAATGAAAAACTGTTTTTT. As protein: CASSPDSYNEKLFF.

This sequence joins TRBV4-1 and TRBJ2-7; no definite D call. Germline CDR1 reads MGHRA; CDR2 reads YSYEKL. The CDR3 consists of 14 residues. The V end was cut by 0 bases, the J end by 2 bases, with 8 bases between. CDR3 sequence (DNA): TGCGCCAGCAGCCAAGATCTTCCCCCCTACGAGCAGTACTTC. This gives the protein CASSQDLPPYEQYF.

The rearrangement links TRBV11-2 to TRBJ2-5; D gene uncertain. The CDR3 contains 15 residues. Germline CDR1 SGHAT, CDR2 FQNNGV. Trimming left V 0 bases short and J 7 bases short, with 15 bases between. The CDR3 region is CASSLERVKEGTQYF. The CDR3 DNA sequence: TGTGCCAGCAGCTTAGAACGGGTAAAGGAAGGGACCCAGTACTTC.

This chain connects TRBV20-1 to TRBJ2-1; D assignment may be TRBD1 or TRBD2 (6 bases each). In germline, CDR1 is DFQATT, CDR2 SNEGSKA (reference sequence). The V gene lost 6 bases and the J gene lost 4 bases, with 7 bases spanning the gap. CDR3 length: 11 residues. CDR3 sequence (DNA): TGCAGTGCAGGGGGGTACAATGAGCAGTTCTTC. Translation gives CSAGGYNEQFF.

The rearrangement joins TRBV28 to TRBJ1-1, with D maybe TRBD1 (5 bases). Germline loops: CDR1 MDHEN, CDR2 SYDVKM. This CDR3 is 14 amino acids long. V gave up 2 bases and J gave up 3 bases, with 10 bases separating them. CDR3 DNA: TGTGCCAGCAGTTTACGAGGGGTCCACACTGAAGCTTTCTTT. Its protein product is CASSLRGVHTEAFF.

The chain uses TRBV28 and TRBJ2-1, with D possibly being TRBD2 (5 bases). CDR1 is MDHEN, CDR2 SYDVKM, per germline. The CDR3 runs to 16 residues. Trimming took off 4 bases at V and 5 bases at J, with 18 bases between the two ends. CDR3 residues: CASSSMKEATDNEQFF. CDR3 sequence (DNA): TGTGCCAGCAGTTCGATGAAGGAGGCCACAGACAATGAGCAGTTCTTC. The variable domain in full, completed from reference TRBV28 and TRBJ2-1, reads DVKVTQSSRYLVKRTGEKVFLECVQDMDHENMFWYRQDPGLGLRLIYFSYDVKMKEKGDIPEGYSVSREKKERFSLILESASTNQTSMYLCASSSMKEATDNEQFFGPGTRLTVL.

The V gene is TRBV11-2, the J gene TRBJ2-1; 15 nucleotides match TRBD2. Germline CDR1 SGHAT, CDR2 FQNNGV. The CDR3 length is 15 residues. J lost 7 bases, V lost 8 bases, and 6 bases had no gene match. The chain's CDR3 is CASRGLAGGENEQFF. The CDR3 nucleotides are TGTGCCAGCCGGGGACTAGCGGGAGGCGAAAATGAGCAGTTCTTC.

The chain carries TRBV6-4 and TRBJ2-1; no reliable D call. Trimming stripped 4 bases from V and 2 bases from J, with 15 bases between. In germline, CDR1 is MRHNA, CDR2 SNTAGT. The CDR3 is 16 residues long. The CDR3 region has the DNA TGTGCCAGCAGTGCACGCCAAGGGCTGACCTACAATGAGCAGTTCTTC. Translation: CASSARQGLTYNEQFF.

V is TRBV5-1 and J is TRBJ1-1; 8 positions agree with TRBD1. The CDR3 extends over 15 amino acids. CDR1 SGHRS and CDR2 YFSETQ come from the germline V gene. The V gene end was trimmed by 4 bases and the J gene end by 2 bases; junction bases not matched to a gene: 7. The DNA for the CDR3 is TGCGCCAGCAGCAACCTACAGGGGGGAAACACTGAAGCTTTCTTT. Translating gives CASSNLQGGNTEAFF. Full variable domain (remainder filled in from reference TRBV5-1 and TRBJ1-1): KAGVTQTPRYLIKTRGQQVTLSCSPISGHRSVSWYQQTPGQGLQFLFEYFSETQRNKGNFPGRFSGRQFSNSRSEMNVSTLELGDSALYLCASSNLQGGNTEAFFGQGTRLTVV.

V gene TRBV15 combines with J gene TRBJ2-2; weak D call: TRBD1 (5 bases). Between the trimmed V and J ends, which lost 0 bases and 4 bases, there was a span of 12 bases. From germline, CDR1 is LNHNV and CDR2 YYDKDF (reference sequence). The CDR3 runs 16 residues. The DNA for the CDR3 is TGTGCCACCAGCAGAGAAGACAGAGACTTCACCGGGGAGCTGTTTTTT. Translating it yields CATSREDRDFTGELFF.

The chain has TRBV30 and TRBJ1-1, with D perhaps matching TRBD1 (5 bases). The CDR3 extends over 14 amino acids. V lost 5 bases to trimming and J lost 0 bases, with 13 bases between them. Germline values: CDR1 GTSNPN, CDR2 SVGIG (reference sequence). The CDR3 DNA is TGTGCCTGGGGAGGGGCAGCTTTGAACACTGAAGCTTTCTTT. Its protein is CAWGGAALNTEAFF.

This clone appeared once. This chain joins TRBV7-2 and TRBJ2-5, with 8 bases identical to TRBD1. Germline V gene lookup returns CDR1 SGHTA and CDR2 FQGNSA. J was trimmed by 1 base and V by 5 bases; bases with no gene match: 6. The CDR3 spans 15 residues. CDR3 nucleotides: TGTGCCAGCAGCCAGTTCGGGACAGGCCAAGAGACCCAGTACTTC. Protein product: CASSQFGTGQETQYF.

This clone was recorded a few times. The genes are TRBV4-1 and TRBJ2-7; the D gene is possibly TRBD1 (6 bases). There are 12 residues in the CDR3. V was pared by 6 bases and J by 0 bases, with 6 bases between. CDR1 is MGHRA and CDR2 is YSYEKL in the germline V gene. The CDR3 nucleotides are TGCGCCAGCAGGGGGGCCTCCTACGAGCAGTACTTC. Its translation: CASRGASYEQYF.

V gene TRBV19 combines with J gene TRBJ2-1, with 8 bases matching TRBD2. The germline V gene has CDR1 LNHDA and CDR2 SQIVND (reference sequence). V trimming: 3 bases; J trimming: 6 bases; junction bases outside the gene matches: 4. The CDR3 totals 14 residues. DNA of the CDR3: TGTGCCAGTAGTATCCGGGAGGGTTCCAATGAGCAGTTCTTC. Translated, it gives CASSIREGSNEQFF.

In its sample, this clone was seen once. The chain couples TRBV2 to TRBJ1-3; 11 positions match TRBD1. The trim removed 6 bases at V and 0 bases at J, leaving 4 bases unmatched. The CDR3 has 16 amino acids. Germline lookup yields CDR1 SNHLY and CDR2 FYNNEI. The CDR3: CASSRDRGASGNTIYF. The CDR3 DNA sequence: TGTGCCAGCAGCAGGGACAGGGGGGCCTCTGGAAACACCATATATTTT.

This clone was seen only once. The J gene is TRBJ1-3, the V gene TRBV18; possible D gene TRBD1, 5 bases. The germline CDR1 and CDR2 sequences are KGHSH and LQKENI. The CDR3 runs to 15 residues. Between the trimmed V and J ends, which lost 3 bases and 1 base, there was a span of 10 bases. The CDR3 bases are TGTGCCAGCTCACCGGGGACCCCTTCTGGAAACACCATATATTTT. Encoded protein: CASSPGTPSGNTIYF.

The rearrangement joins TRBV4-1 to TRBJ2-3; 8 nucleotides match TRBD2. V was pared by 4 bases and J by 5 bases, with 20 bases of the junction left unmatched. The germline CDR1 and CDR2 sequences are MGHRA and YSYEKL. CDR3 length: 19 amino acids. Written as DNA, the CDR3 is TGCGCCAGCAGCCGCCGATCCGGGAGGAGCGGGGGCAGGCGAGATACGCAGTATTTT. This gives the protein CASSRRSGRSGGRRDTQYF.

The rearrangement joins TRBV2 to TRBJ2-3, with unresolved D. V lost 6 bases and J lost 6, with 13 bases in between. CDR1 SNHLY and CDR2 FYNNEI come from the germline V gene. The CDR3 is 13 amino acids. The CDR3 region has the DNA TGTGCCAGCAGCTCCGAACATGGGGATACGCAGTATTTT. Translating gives CASSSEHGDTQYF.

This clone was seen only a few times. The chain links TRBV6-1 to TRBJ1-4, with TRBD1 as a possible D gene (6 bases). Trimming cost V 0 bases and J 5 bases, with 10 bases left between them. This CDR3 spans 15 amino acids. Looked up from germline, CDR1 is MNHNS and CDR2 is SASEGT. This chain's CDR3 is CASSEAAGDNEKLFF. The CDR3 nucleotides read TGTGCCAGCAGTGAAGCGGCAGGGGACAATGAAAAACTGTTTTTT.

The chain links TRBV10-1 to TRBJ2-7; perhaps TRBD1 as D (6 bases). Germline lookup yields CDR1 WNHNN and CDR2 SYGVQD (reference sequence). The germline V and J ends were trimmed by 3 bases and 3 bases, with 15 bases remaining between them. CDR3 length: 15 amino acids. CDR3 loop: CASSETGTSFYEQYF. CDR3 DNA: TGCGCCAGCAGTGAAACCGGGACATCCTTCTACGAGCAGTACTTC.